This TCR beta chain was captured in a study of T-cell memory formation after mild COVID-19. Overall study: Most TCR clusters belonged to a single donor.

General study results and limits: The CD4+ clones that contracted clustered mainly within CM and EM, and the CD8+ clones concentrated in EMRA.

The CDR3 sequence is 13 residues long. Trimming left V 3 bases short and J 4 bases short, with 12 bases between. Germline-derived CDR1 and CDR2 are DFQATT and SNEGSKA (reference sequence). A few counts support this clonotype. Its specificity is not known. Sample barcodes and UMIs were carried by the TCR alpha and TCR beta cDNA libraries that 5'RACE generated with constant-segment primers. TCRdb processed the 5' RACE reads anew with MiXCR; each CDR3 protein has one entry. The sample records just over 400,000 distinct CDR3 sequences, about 25% being singletons. This receptor was taken from an adult woman who had mild COVID-19 (a few samples of this study predate the infection). Cell type and time point are not known. Sequencing used PBMCs or a T cell subset sorted from them (not recorded which). The chain is built from TRBV20-1 and TRBJ1-1, with D unresolved. The CDR3, as DNA: TGCAGTGCTAGTAGAGTAGTTCTCACTGAAGCTTTCTTT. It specifies CSASRVVLTEAFF.